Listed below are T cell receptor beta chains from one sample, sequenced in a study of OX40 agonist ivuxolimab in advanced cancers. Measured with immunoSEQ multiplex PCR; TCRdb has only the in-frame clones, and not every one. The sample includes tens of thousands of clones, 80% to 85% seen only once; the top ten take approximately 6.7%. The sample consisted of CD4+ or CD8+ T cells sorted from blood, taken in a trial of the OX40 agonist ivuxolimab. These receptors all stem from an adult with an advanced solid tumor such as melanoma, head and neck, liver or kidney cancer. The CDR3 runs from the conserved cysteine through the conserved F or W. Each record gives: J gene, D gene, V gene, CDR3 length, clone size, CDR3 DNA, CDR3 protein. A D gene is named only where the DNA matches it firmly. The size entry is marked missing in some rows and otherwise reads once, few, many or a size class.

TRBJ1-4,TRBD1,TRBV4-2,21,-,TGTGCCAGCAGCCAAGATCCCTATCGGGGACAGGAAGGGACAACTAATGAAAAACTGTTTTTT,CASSQDPYRGQEGTTNEKLFF
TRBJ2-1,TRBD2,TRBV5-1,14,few,TGCGCCAGCAGCTTGGTAACGGGAGGTAGGATTGCGTTCTTC,CASSLVTGGRIAFF
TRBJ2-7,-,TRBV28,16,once,TGTGCCAGCACCTCACCTGGGGGCGGAAGCTCCTACGAGCAGTACTTC,CASTSPGGGSSYEQYF
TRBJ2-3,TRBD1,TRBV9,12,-,TGTGCCAGCAGCGGGACAGGGGAGCCGCAGTATTTT,CASSGTGEPQYF
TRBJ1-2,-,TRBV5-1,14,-,TGCGCCAGCAGCTTGGGACAGCGGGTCTATGGCTACACCTTC,CASSLGQRVYGYTF
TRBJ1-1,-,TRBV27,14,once,TGTGCCAGCAGTTACTGGGACGGGAACACTGAAGCTTTCTTT,CASSYWDGNTEAFF
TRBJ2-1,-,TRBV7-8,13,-,TGTGCCAGCAGCTTAGACAGACACAATGAGCAGTTCTTC,CASSLDRHNEQFF
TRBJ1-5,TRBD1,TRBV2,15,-,TGTGCCAGCAGAGCCGGGACAGGGGGGTTAGAGCCCCAGCATTTT,CASRAGTGGLEPQHF
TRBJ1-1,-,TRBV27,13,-,TGTGCCAGCCGAGGCCTATCGAACACTGAAGCTTTCTTT,CASRGLSNTEAFF
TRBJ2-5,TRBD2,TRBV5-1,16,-,TGCGCCAGCAGCTTGGTCCCTAGCGGGGACGAAGAGACCCAGTACTTC,CASSLVPSGDEETQYF
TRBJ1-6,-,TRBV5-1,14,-,TGCGCCAGCAGCGTTCAGGGCCTTGATTCACCCCTCCACTTT,CASSVQGLDSPLHF
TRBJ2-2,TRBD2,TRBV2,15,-,TGTGCCAGCAGGGGACTAGCGGGAGCCCCCGGGGAGCTGTTTTTT,CASRGLAGAPGELFF
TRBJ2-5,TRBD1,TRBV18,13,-,TGTGCCAGCTCACCCCAGGGGGCAGTGACCCAGTACTTC,CASSPQGAVTQYF
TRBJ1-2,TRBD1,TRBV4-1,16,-,TGCGCCAGCAGCCAAGGCCTCAGGGGGCGTCTCTATGGCTACACCTTC,CASSQGLRGRLYGYTF
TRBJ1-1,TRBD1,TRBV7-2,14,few,TGTGCCAGCCGTTACAGGGGCCGGCCCACTGAAGCTTTCTTT,CASRYRGRPTEAFF
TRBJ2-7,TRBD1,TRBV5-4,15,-,TGTGCCAGCAGCTGGGGTGGGACAGGGTCCTACGAGCAGTACTTC,CASSWGGTGSYEQYF
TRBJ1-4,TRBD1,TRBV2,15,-,TGTGCCAGCAGTAGGGGACAGGCGGATCGGGAAAAACTGTTTTTT,CASSRGQADREKLFF
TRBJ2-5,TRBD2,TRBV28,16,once,TGTGCCAGCAGTGACTACCCAATAGGGAGGGGAGAGACCCAGTACTTC,CASSDYPIGRGETQYF
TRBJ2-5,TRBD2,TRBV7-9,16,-,TGTGCCAGCAGCTCTCCTTCTAGCGGCTACCAAGAGACCCAGTACTTC,CASSSPSSGYQETQYF
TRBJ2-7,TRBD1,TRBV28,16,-,TGTGCCAGCAGTTTTCTCTCAGCGGACAGGGACTACGAGCAGTACTTC,CASSFLSADRDYEQYF
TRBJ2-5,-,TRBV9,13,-,TGTGCCAGCAGCGTAGATATCCAAGAGACCCAGTACTTC,CASSVDIQETQYF
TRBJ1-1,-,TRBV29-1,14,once,TGCAGCGTTGCACACTTTGGGACCGGCACTGAAGCTTTCTTT,CSVAHFGTGTEAFF
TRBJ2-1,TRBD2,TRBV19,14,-,TGTGCCAGTAGTATAGGGACTAGCGCTAGTGAGCAGTTCTTC,CASSIGTSASEQFF
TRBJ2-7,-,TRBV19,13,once,TGTGCCAGTAGTTGGGGCAGATCCTACGAGCAGTACTTC,CASSWGRSYEQYF
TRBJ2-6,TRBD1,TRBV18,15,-,TGTGCCAGCTCACCTAGGACAGGGGAGCGAAACGTCCTGACTTTC,CASSPRTGERNVLTF
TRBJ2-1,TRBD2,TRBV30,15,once,TGTGCCTGGAGTGTTGGCCTAGCGGGGAGCAATGAGCAGTTCTTC,CAWSVGLAGSNEQFF
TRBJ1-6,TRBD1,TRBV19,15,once,TGTGCCAGTAGTCCCACGACAGGGGTAGGATCACCCCTCCACTTT,CASSPTTGVGSPLHF
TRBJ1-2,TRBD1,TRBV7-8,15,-,TGTGCCAGCAGCTTACTCACGACAGGGGTCGATGGCTACACCTTC,CASSLLTTGVDGYTF
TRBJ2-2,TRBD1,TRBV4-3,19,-,TGCGCCAGCAGCCAAGATTGGGGCACGGACAGGGGGTACACCGGGGAGCTGTTTTTT,CASSQDWGTDRGYTGELFF
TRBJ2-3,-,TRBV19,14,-,TGTGCCAGTAGTATTAACAGGGATAGGGATACGCAGTATTTT,CASSINRDRDTQYF
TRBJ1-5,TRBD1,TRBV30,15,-,TGTGCCTGGAGTGTCGGGACAGGGCTGTTTCAGCCCCAGCATTTT,CAWSVGTGLFQPQHF
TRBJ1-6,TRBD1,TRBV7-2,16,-,TGTGCCAGCAGCTTAGCCGCGACAGGGGGCAATTCACCCCTCCACTTT,CASSLAATGGNSPLHF
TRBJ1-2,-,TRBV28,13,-,TGTGCCAGCAGTTTAGGGGGCGACTATGGCTACACCTTC,CASSLGGDYGYTF
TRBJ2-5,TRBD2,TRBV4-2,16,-,TGTGCCAGCAGCCAAGGATCCGGGACTAGAGAAGAGACCCAGTACTTC,CASSQGSGTREETQYF
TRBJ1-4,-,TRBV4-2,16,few,TGTGCCAGCAGCCAAGATCTTGTGGGAACTAATGAAAAACTGTTTTTT,CASSQDLVGTNEKLFF
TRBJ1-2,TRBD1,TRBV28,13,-,TGTGCCAGCAGTATGGGACAGGGGTATGGCTACACCTTC,CASSMGQGYGYTF
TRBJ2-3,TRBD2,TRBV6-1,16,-,TGTGCCAGCAGTGACAGACTAGCGGGGCTCACAGATACGCAGTATTTT,CASSDRLAGLTDTQYF
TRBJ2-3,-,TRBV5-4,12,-,TGTGCCAGCAGAATAAGCACAGATACGCAGTATTTT,CASRISTDTQYF
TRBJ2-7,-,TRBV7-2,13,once,TGTGCCAGCAGCTTAGGATGGGCCTACGAGCAGTACTTC,CASSLGWAYEQYF
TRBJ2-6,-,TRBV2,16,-,TGTGCCTCCCGGAGGAGTCCCCTCTCTGGGGCCAACGTCCTGACTTTC,CASRRSPLSGANVLTF
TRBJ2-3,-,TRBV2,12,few,TGTGCCAGCACCTACACCTCAGATACGCAGTATTTT,CASTYTSDTQYF
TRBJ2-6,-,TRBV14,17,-,TGTGCCAGCAGCCAAGATGGCCACCCCTGGGGGACCAACGTCCTGACTTTC,CASSQDGHPWGTNVLTF
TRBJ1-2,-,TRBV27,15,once,TGTGCCAGCAGTTTAGGTCCCGGGTGGATCTATGGCTACACCTTC,CASSLGPGWIYGYTF
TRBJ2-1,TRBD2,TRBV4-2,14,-,TGTGCCAGCAGCCAAGCGCTAGCGGGAGGTGAGCAGTTCTTC,CASSQALAGGEQFF
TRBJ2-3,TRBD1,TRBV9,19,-,TGTGCCAGCAGCGTAGTAGGGGGCCCCTCGGGCCTCCTCACAGATACGCAGTATTTT,CASSVVGGPSGLLTDTQYF
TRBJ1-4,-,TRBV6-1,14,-,TGTGCCAGCAGTGATACATCAACTAATGAAAAACTGTTTTTT,CASSDTSTNEKLFF
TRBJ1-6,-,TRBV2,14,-,TGTGCCAGCAGGCCTTCGGGGCTAAATTCACCCCTCCACTTT,CASRPSGLNSPLHF
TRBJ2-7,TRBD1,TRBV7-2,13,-,TGTGCCACGCAGGGACAGGGGGCCTACGAGCAGTACTTC,CATQGQGAYEQYF
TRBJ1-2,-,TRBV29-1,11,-,TGCAGCGCACAATGGGGGGTTGGCTACACCTTC,CSAQWGVGYTF